This T cell receptor (beta chain) stems from a study of T cell responses to AZD1222 COVID-19 vaccine (dated by TCRdb to the early 2020s). About the full investigation: TCR sequencing was performed for 233 trial participants, of whom about 200 were given two doses of AZD1222 and approximately 26 were given two doses of MenACWY control vaccine. Trial participants were enrolled by age into subgroups of 18-55, 56-69 and 70-plus years, and about 150, 27 and 61 TCR-sequenced participants, respectively, were included in these subgroups. What the research found in general, with its limitations: Participants were mostly white British, with more females than males. The authors suggested clonal diversity may have been underestimated. No day 14 peak-response samples were available, so repertoires were characterized only after the peak T cell response. A significant rise in spike-specific TCR breadth and depth was observed after two AZD1222 doses relative to day 0 and relative to MenACWY recipients. The 56-69-year group was small, and its depth increase did not reach significance, likely because of low power. Conclusions about previously exposed vaccinees are limited because only five or six AZD1222 recipients were SARS-CoV-2 seropositive at baseline. Vaccine-associated CD4 TCRs spanned the whole spike protein, with dominant responses in regions 160-218 and 743-854. Reportedly, close to half of the unique spike-specific TCRs recognized epitopes lying outside the regions that are mutated in the B.1.351 and B.1.1.7 variants.

The germline V gene encodes CDR1 SGHTA and CDR2 FQGTGA. V sheds 5 bases and J sheds 5 bases, leaving 12 bases between their ends. The CDR3 has 13 amino acids, counting the end cysteine and phenylalanine. Of the read, only the CDR3 DNA is kept; its 39 bases are in frame from base 1. As concerns this clone: There is no known antigen for this receptor. It has no much larger one-base neighbor in the sample; base qualities were not kept.

Reading the label with the study, this specimen's time point is: baseline before first vaccination. The treatment or condition tag for this specimen amounts to: meningococcal conjugate vaccine given as trial control. The vaccinee samples were drawn from two UK trials, COV001 and COV002, one of which was a single-blind randomized controlled phase 2/3 trial testing AZD1222 (ChAdOx1 nCoV-19) in healthy adults. For TCRbeta chain sequencing, PBMC samples from trial participants were taken at day 0 and at day 28 after the second dose. The CDR3 regions of human TCRbeta chains were subjected to immunosequencing. Under the source paper's analysis protocol: Repertoire TCRs were matched against a reference library of SARS-CoV-2-specific TCRs generated with the MIRA antigen-specificity platform. Breadth meant the fraction of unique TCRs that were SARS-CoV-2-associated, whereas depth meant the fraction of total T cells that were SARS-CoV-2-associated. Using the MIRA data, each spike-specific TCR was mapped to the spike region that the TCR reacts to and placed in a CD4 or CD8 class. Log10-transformed breadth and depth values were compared by one-way ANOVA with Sidak's multiple comparisons tests. Drawn from immuneACCESS, this table holds only the in-frame rearrangements with V and J called that TCRdb kept. Clones are partly lost; checked studies trace under half to an unresolved V gene and leave the rest unexplained. That table is the source of V, J and clone size, and D and trimming were worked out from the DNA. Within this sample are 95,000 or so clones, with approximately 89% of them counted one time only. The leading ten clones occupy approximately 2.6% of the sample.

This material consisted of peripheral blood, taken on day 0 of MenACWY control vaccination. This TCR came from an adult in good health. The chain joins TRBV7-3 to TRBJ2-5, with no confidently assigned D gene. The CDR3 region has the sequence CASSRTRRETQYF. The sequenced DNA is TGTGCCAGCAGCCGTACCCGTCGGGAGACCCAGTACTTC.